This is a list of T cell receptor beta chains from one sample in a study of T cell responses to AZD1222 COVID-19 vaccine. Generated by immunoSEQ multiplex PCR, the TCRdb table keeps only in-frame clones and is missing some. Counted here are approximately 110,000 clones, 70% to 90% occurring once; the ten biggest clones make up 9.5% to 15%. The sequences come from peripheral blood, collected on day 0 of MenACWY control vaccination. The receptors come from an adult in good health. The CDR3 runs from the conserved cysteine through the conserved F or W. The D gene is left open where the match is weak. A clone size is listed for some rows: how often the clone was seen (once, few, many), or a class if it is expanded.

>15|NA|TRBV10-3|TRBJ2-5|NA
TGTGCCATCAGTGAGTCTGGACGGATCCAAGAGACCCAGTACTTC
CAISESGRIQETQYF
>13|NA|TRBV11-3|TRBJ1-1|TRBD1
TGTGCCAGCAGCTTAGACACAGGGGGTGAAGCTTTCTTT
CASSLDTGGEAFF
>13|once|TRBV29-1|TRBJ2-1|NA
TGCAGCGTTGAAGACCCGACAGGAAATGAGCAGTTCTTC
CSVEDPTGNEQFF
>14|NA|TRBV9|TRBJ2-2|NA
TGTGCCAGCAGCAATTACGGGGACACCGGGGAGCTGTTTTTT
CASSNYGDTGELFF
>12|once|TRBV6-6|TRBJ1-1|NA
TGTGCCAGCAGTCCAGGGACACATGAAGCTTTCTTT
CASSPGTHEAFF
>14|NA|TRBV9|TRBJ2-1|NA
TGTGCCAGCAGCGTTGGCTATCCCTACAATGAGCAGTTCTTC
CASSVGYPYNEQFF
>22|NA|TRBV7-8|TRBJ1-4|NA
TGTGCCAGCAGCTTAGCGAGGCCCTGGGACCGACAATCCTTGGCCCTTAATGAAAAACTGTTTTTT
CASSLARPWDRQSLALNEKLFF
>15|NA|TRBV13|TRBJ2-2|NA
TGTGCCAGCAGCTTAGGCGGGAGAGGTATCAGGGAGCTGTTTTTT
CASSLGGRGIRELFF
>12|NA|TRBV4-1|TRBJ1-1|TRBD1
TGCGCCAGCAGCCAAACCGGGACAGGGGCTTTCTTT
CASSQTGTGAFF
>13|NA|TRBV29-1|TRBJ1-4|NA
TGCAGCGTTGGTCGACAGGCGAATGAAAAACTGTTTTTT
CSVGRQANEKLFF
>14|NA|TRBV7-9|TRBJ2-4|NA
TGTGCCAGCAGCCCCTGGACCGTTAGAAACATTCAGTACTTC
CASSPWTVRNIQYF
>14|NA|TRBV24-1|TRBJ1-2|NA
TGTGCCACCAGTGATTCCACAGGATACTATGGCTACACCTTC
CATSDSTGYYGYTF
>13|NA|TRBV4-2|TRBJ2-3|NA
TGTGCCAGCAGCCAAGATCTGGCGGGCACGCAGTATTTT
CASSQDLAGTQYF
>12|once|TRBV2|TRBJ1-2|TRBD1
TGTGCCAGCAAAGGGACAGGGGCCGGCTACACCTTC
CASKGTGAGYTF
>13|NA|TRBV7-9|TRBJ1-1|NA
TGTGCCAGCAGCTTTATCAGGGAGGGTGAAGCTTTCTTT
CASSFIREGEAFF
>15|NA|TRBV5-4|TRBJ2-2|NA
TGTGCCAGCAGCCTGGGCGGGTCGCAAACCGGGGAGCTGTTTTTT
CASSLGGSQTGELFF